The next 23 T cell receptor beta chains were all read from a single sample in a study of blood T cells in healthy people across ages. A second PCR of 7 to 11 cycles used a sample-barcoded 5' primer and a J-beta primer mix. TCRdb analysed the 5' RACE reads with MiXCR anew, one entry per CDR3 protein. The sample holds about 1.5 million distinct CDR3 sequences, approximately 42% seen once. Sequencing was carried out using blood. These receptors were obtained from a woman younger than 35 in good health.

With respect to this clonotype: An end of the junction differs from the germline gene, which may be a read error. This chain joins TRBV12-3 or TRBV12-4 and TRBJ1-2, with a weak D call TRBD1 (6 bases). The CDR3 is 12 amino acids. CDR3: CASILGQYGYTF. As DNA, the CDR3 is TGTGCCAGCATTTTAGGACAGTATGGCTACACCTTC.

This sequence joins TRBV12-3 or TRBV12-4 and TRBJ1-6; D is unresolved. V was trimmed by 6 bases and J by 12 bases, leaving 12 bases between them. This CDR3 region has 12 residues. This CDR3 reads CASSPGPRPLHF. CDR3 DNA: TGTGCCAGCAGCCCCGGGCCTAGACCCCTCCACTTT.

Concerning this clonotype itself: A junction boundary mismatches the germline segment, possibly from a read error. This chain uses TRBV15 with TRBJ1-6; D not certain. Germline values: CDR1 LNHNV, CDR2 YYDKDF (reference sequence). The CDR3 spans 13 residues. CDR3 region: CATSRVLLSSLHF. In DNA form, the CDR3 reads TGTGCCACCAGCAGAGTGCTGCTTTCATCCCTCCACTTT.

This clonotype showed up just a few times. This chain joins TRBV4-3 and TRBJ2-3, with 9 bases identical to TRBD2. CDR1 is LGHNA and CDR2 is YSLEER in the germline V gene. The CDR3 consists of 15 residues. V lost 3 bases to trimming and J lost 5 bases; unmatched junction nucleotides: 6. The CDR3 sequence: CASSQKRGAGDTQYF. The CDR3 nucleotides are TGCGCCAGCAGCCAGAAGCGGGGGGCGGGAGATACGCAGTATTTT.

The V call is TRBV30, the J call TRBJ2-7, with D unresolved. The CDR3 consists of 16 residues. Trimming stripped 0 bases from V and 1 base from J, with 16 bases between. Germline-derived CDR1 and CDR2 are GTSNPN and SVGIG (reference sequence). The CDR3 reads CAWSVSYGQFSYEQYF. The CDR3 region has the DNA TGTGCCTGGAGTGTATCATATGGCCAGTTTTCCTACGAGCAGTACTTC.

The chain links TRBV24-1 to TRBJ1-1, with a tentative D call TRBD1 (5 bases). The CDR3 is made up of 12 amino acids. The germline V gene encodes CDR1 KGHDR and CDR2 SFDVKD. V was trimmed by 3 bases and J by 5 bases, leaving 6 bases between them. The CDR3: CATSDTGTEAFF. CDR3 sequence (DNA): TGTGCCACCAGTGATACAGGAACTGAAGCTTTCTTT.

This chain connects TRBV27 to TRBJ2-4; D might be TRBD2 (5 bases). The J call may be mistaken, given a closer DNA end match to TRBJ2-7. There are 14 residues in the CDR3. Looked up from germline, CDR1 is MNHEY and CDR2 is SMNVEV (reference sequence). The DNA for the CDR3 is TGTGCCAGCAGTTGGGGAGTGAGTACCTACGAGCAGTACTTC. This encodes CASSWGVSTYEQYF.

Of note for this clonotype: Since a much larger clone is just one base distant, this may be a read error. This chain's CDR3 is CASRPKVWNTEAFF. CDR3 DNA sequence: TGTGCCAGCCGGCCTAAGGTATGGAACACTGAAGCTTTCTTT. V is TRBV27 and J is TRBJ1-1; D gene ambiguous. Trimming shortened V by 8 bases and J by 1 base, and 14 bases separated the two germline ends. The CDR3 loop spans 14 amino acids. Looked up from germline, CDR1 is MNHEY and CDR2 is SMNVEV (reference sequence).

The chain has TRBV6-1 and TRBJ2-3; possibly TRBD2 for D (6 bases). The CDR3 has 14 residues. The germline V and J ends were trimmed by 0 bases and 5 bases, with 9 bases remaining between them. In germline, CDR1 is MNHNS, CDR2 SASEGT. CDR3 residues: CASSEALGGDTQYF. CDR3 nucleotide sequence: TGTGCCAGCAGTGAAGCGCTGGGGGGAGATACGCAGTATTTT.

V gene TRBV6-5 combines with J gene TRBJ1-1, with 7 bases lining up with TRBD1. Germline assignment: CDR1 MNHEY and CDR2 SVGAGI. V lost 2 bases and J lost 1; bases outside the gene matches: 7. The length of the CDR3 is 16 residues. The CDR3 spells CASSYIDRVANTEAFF. The CDR3 coding sequence is TGTGCCAGCAGTTACATAGACAGGGTGGCGAACACTGAAGCTTTCTTT.

This clonotype was counted between two and nine times. V and J are TRBV5-6 and TRBJ2-3, with D possibly matching TRBD2 (6 bases). The CDR3 is 17 amino acids. The V gene lost 0 bases and the J gene lost 7 bases, with 21 bases spanning the gap. Germline-derived CDR1 and CDR2 are SGHDT and YYEEEE. CDR3 protein: CASSLEQRARGTHTQYF. In DNA form, the CDR3 reads TGTGCCAGCAGCTTGGAACAGCGGGCCCGAGGTACACATACGCAGTATTTT.

This chain connects TRBV9 to TRBJ2-1; no firm D call. V was shortened by 0 bases and J by 10 bases, with 8 bases between the two germline ends. Germline-derived CDR1 and CDR2 are SGDLS and YYNGEE. The CDR3 length is 12 residues. The CDR3 DNA reads as TGTGCCAGCAGCGTAGATGGAAGGGAGCAGTTCTTC. Its translation is CASSVDGREQFF.

The chain is built from TRBV6-2 or TRBV6-3 and TRBJ2-3; no clear D. CDR3 length: 15 amino acids. V was cut by 0 bases and J by 5 bases, with 12 bases left in between. Germline V gene sequence: CDR1 MNHEY, CDR2 SVGEGT. The CDR3 loop is CASSYSGSTGDTQYF. The CDR3 DNA reads as TGTGCCAGCAGTTACTCGGGCTCAACCGGAGATACGCAGTATTTT.

This chain joins TRBV27 and TRBJ1-1; TRBD1 agrees at 10 bases. The germline V gene has CDR1 MNHEY and CDR2 SMNVEV (reference sequence). After removal of 7 bases from V and 6 bases from J, the junction contained 8 bases not matched to a gene. The CDR3 sequence is 14 residues long. The CDR3 bases are TGTGCCAGCAATCCGGGACAGGGGTCGCCTGAAGCTTTCTTT. Amino acids: CASNPGQGSPEAFF.

This clonotype was counted a few times. The gene calls are TRBV4-3 and TRBJ2-7; 10 positions match TRBD2. Germline-derived CDR1 and CDR2 are LGHNA and YSLEER. This CDR3 is 15 amino acids long. The J segment lost 2 bases and the V segment lost 2 bases, leaving 3 bases of the junction unmatched. CDR3 region: CASSQLAGETYEQYF. CDR3 DNA sequence: TGCGCCAGCAGCCAACTAGCGGGGGAGACCTACGAGCAGTACTTC.

The rearrangement links TRBV6-2 or TRBV6-3 to TRBJ2-1; 9 nucleotides agree with TRBD1. This CDR3 contains 14 residues. Germline assignment: CDR1 MNHEY and CDR2 SVGEGT. V dropped 7 bases and J dropped 5; count of bases not matched to a gene: 6. The CDR3 spells CASTFGTGNNEQFF. In DNA form, the CDR3 reads TGTGCCAGCACCTTCGGGACAGGGAACAATGAGCAGTTCTTC.

The V gene is TRBV7-2, the J gene TRBJ1-1; possibly TRBD1 for D (5 bases). V was shortened by 2 bases and J by 1 base, with 11 bases between the two germline ends. This CDR3 spans 15 amino acids. Germline loops: CDR1 SGHTA, CDR2 FQGNSA. The CDR3 spells CASSLFRETNTEAFF. In DNA form, the CDR3 reads TGTGCCAGCAGCTTATTCAGGGAGACGAACACTGAAGCTTTCTTT.

The rearrangement uses TRBV7-2 and TRBJ1-1; D remains unclear. Germline V CDR1 and CDR2: SGHTA, FQGNSA. V was trimmed by 7 bases and J by 0 bases, leaving 6 bases between them. The CDR3 contains 12 residues. CDR3 sequence reads: CASTSMNTEAFF. The CDR3 nucleotides are TGTGCCAGCACCTCAATGAACACTGAAGCTTTCTTT.

V usage is TRBV6-2 or TRBV6-3 and J usage is TRBJ1-1; possibly TRBD1 for D (5 bases). Germline V CDR1 and CDR2: MNHEY, SVGEGT. The germline V and J ends were trimmed by 2 bases and 7 bases, with 8 bases remaining between them. The CDR3 sequence is 12 residues long. This chain's CDR3 is CASSYRGLEAFF. CDR3 nucleotides: TGTGCCAGCAGTTACAGGGGCCTTGAAGCTTTCTTT.

In its sample, this clonotype was seen a few times. The gene calls are TRBV6-2 or TRBV6-3 and TRBJ2-1, with D perhaps assigned TRBD1 or TRBD2 (7 bases each). The CDR3 spans 16 residues. Germline values: CDR1 MNHEY, CDR2 SVGEGT. V lost 2 bases and J 4 bases, leaving 15 bases between the germline ends. CDR3 nucleotides: TGTGCCAGCAGTTACGAGGGGGCTAGCGGTTACAATGAGCAGTTCTTC. This encodes CASSYEGASGYNEQFF.

This chain uses TRBV28 with TRBJ1-6; D is unresolved. The CDR3 has 15 residues. V lost 6 bases and J lost 0, with 9 bases in between. Looked up from germline, CDR1 is MDHEN and CDR2 is SYDVKM. DNA for the CDR3: TGTGCCAGCAGCGCACCCAGCTCCTATAATTCACCCCTCCACTTT. Translation: CASSAPSSYNSPLHF.

The chain combines TRBV4-2 with TRBJ1-6; 8 bases align to TRBD1. This CDR3 region has 18 residues. In germline, CDR1 is LGHNA, CDR2 YNFKEQ. V lost 2 bases, J lost 8 bases, and 14 bases stayed unmatched. The CDR3 DNA follows: TGTGCCAGCAGCCAAATGGGGTGGGTTGGGACAGGCGATTCACCCCTCCACTTT. Amino acids: CASSQMGWVGTGDSPLHF.

This clonotype has more than one count but fewer than ten. The chain employs TRBV28 and TRBJ2-7, with 8 nucleotides matching TRBD1. Germline V lookup: CDR1 MDHEN, CDR2 SYDVKM. The CDR3 covers 16 residues. Trimming removed 2 bases from V and 4 bases from J; junction bases left unmatched: 10. CDR3 coding DNA: TGTGCCAGCAGTTTACGGACAGGGTTCCGGCGGTACGAGCAGTACTTC. It specifies CASSLRTGFRRYEQYF. Based on the CDR3 plus reference TRBV28 and TRBJ2-7, the full variable domain is DVKVTQSSRYLVKRTGEKVFLECVQDMDHENMFWYRQDPGLGLRLIYFSYDVKMKEKGDIPEGYSVSREKKERFSLILESASTNQTSMYLCASSLRTGFRRYEQYFGPGTRLTVT.